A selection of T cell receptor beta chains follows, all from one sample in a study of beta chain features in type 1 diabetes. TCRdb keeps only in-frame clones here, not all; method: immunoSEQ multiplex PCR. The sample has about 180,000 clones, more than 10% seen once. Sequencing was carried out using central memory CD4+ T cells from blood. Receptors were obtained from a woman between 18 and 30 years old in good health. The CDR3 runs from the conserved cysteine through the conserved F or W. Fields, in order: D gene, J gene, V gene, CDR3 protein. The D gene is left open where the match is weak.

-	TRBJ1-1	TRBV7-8	CASSRSRNTEAFF
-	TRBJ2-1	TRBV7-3	CASSPKEGYNEQFF
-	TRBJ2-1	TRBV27	CASTPSRDIHYEQFF
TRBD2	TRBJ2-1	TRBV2	CASSDTLAGIWFF
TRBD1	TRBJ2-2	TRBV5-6	CASSRTGQGANTGELFF
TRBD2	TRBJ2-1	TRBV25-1	CASSLAETYNEQFF
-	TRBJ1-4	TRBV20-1	CSAFSEKLFF
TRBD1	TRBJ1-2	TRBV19	CASSGTGSLRGYTF
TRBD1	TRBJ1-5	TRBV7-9	CASSPTGGSQPQHF
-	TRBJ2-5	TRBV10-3	CAFRSAPQETQYF
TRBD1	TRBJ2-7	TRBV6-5	CAMGTGGGYEQYF
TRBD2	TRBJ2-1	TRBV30	CAWSVSGSLDNEQFF
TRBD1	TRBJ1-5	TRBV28	CASSLFRTRGLQPQHF
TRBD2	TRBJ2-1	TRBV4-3	CASSQERLAGAPEQFF
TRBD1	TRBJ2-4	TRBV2	CASSPYTDRGSGNIQYF
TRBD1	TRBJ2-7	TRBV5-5	CASSLEGTGYEQYF
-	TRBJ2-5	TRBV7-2	CASSFGARGETQYF
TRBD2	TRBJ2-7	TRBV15	CATARTSGSLYEQYF
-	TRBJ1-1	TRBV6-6	CASSTTRLNTEAFF
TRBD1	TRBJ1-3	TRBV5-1	CASSLGPQGRSGNTIYF
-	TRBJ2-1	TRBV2	CASSEGTGSYNEQFF
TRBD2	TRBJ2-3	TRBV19	CASSIQTSGPTDTQYF